What follows are 15 T cell receptor beta chains derived from one specimen sequenced in a study of T cell repertoires in cytomegalovirus infection. Using its own MiXCR run on the reads, TCRdb lists one record per CDR3 protein. The sample contains around 450,000 distinct CDR3 sequences, 31% of which appear only once. Material: PBMCs. These receptors were obtained from a human donor in good health (CMV status not recorded). Some clones in this sample may be carry-over from other donors' samples.

About this clonotype: A read error may explain this, as a much larger clone is one base away. The V and J genes are TRBV7-2 and TRBJ2-5; TRBD2 agrees at 11 bases. Germline CDR1 SGHTA, CDR2 FQGNSA. The V and J ends lost 4 bases and 11 bases, in that order; junction bases with no gene match: 12. The CDR3 loop spans 15 amino acids. CDR3: CASSSLAGGLAEQYF. DNA of the CDR3: TGTGCCAGCAGCTCCCTAGCGGGGGGTTTGGCTGAGCAGTACTTC.

This clonotype occurred many times. The rearrangement links TRBV6-5 to TRBJ2-4; D is unresolved. Germline-derived CDR1 and CDR2 are MNHEY and SVGAGI. There are 17 residues in the CDR3. Trimming took off 0 bases at V and 0 bases at J, with 12 bases between the two ends. The CDR3 loop reads CASSYSVQSLAKNIQYF. DNA for the CDR3: TGTGCCAGCAGTTACTCGGTCCAGTCTTTAGCCAAAAACATTCAGTACTTC.

This clonotype has ten or more counts. Mismatch with germline at one junction end may stem from a read error. V is TRBV7-7 and J is TRBJ2-3, with D hard to call. Looked up from germline, CDR1 is SSHAT and CDR2 is FNYEAQ (reference sequence). The CDR3 is 14 residues long. The CDR3, as DNA: TGTGCTAGCAGCTCCGCTCGCGACACAGATACGCAGTATTTT. Protein sequence: CASSSARDTDTQYF.

This clonotype was found a few times. V usage is TRBV6-5 and J usage is TRBJ1-3; D call uncertain. With 2 bases removed from V and 0 bases from J, the gap between germline ends came to 8 bases. The CDR3 runs to 15 residues. From germline, CDR1 is MNHEY and CDR2 SVGAGI. CDR3 DNA: TGTGCCAGCAGTTACGGGCAGAACTCTGGAAACACCATATATTTT. This codes for CASSYGQNSGNTIYF.

This clonotype has more than one count but fewer than ten. J is TRBJ2-3 and V is TRBV20-1; the match to TRBD2 covers 8 bases. This CDR3 spans 14 amino acids. In germline, CDR1 is DFQATT, CDR2 SNEGSKA (reference sequence). V was clipped by 6 bases and J by 2 bases; unmatched bases: 7. CDR3 residues: CSAALTSVTDTQYF. The CDR3 DNA reads TGCAGTGCCGCCCTGACTAGCGTCACAGATACGCAGTATTTT.

This clonotype showed up many times. The chain has TRBV11-2 and TRBJ2-3; no clear D. V dropped 10 bases and J dropped 2 bases, with 13 bases sitting between them. Germline V gene lookup returns CDR1 SGHAT and CDR2 FQNNGV. The CDR3 length is 13 residues. The CDR3 loop is CATPEPFTDTQYF. The CDR3, as DNA: TGTGCCACCCCCGAGCCTTTCACAGATACGCAGTATTTT.

A remark on this clonotype: No conserved phenylalanine or tryptophan is present at the end of the CDR3, so a read error is the likely explanation. This chain uses TRBV7-6 with TRBJ2-1, with TRBD1 as a possible D gene (5 bases). V was trimmed by 4 bases and J by 6 bases, leaving 13 bases between them. CDR1 and CDR2 from the germline V gene are SGHVS and FNYEAQ. The CDR3 length is 14 residues. This CDR3 is CASSYSAGFNEQFL. CDR3 in DNA: TGTGCCAGCAGCTATTCCGCAGGGTTCAATGAGCAGTTCTTA.

V and J are TRBV4-1 and TRBJ2-3; no definite D call. This CDR3 has 14 amino acids. CDR1 is MGHRA, CDR2 YSYEKL, per germline. With 4 bases removed from V and 3 bases from J, the gap between germline ends came to 11 bases. CDR3 nucleotide sequence: TGCGCCAGCAGCCCTTACATTACAACAGATACGCAGTATTTT. Amino acid sequence: CASSPYITTDTQYF.

To note about this clonotype: Compared with germline, one end of the junction differs, possibly owing to a read error. The chain employs TRBV5-5 and TRBJ1-2; possibly TRBD1 for D (6 bases). Germline V CDR1 and CDR2: SGHKS, YYEKEE (reference sequence). This CDR3 is built from 15 residues. The CDR3 loop is CASGLVVRGNYGYTF. Written as DNA, the CDR3 is TGTGCCAGCGGCTTGGTCGTGAGGGGGAACTATGGCTACACCTTC.

V is TRBV4-1 and J is TRBJ1-5, with D possibly being TRBD1 (5 bases). Germline assignment: CDR1 MGHRA and CDR2 YSYEKL. CDR3 length: 16 amino acids. The V end lost 2 bases, the J end lost 3 bases, and 14 bases lay between the germline ends. The CDR3 region is CASSQTEAGPNQPQHF. CDR3 bases: TGCGCCAGCAGCCAAACCGAGGCAGGGCCCAATCAGCCCCAGCATTTT.

The chain recombines TRBV19 with TRBJ1-1, with D unclear. V lost 5 bases, J lost 4 bases, and 11 bases lay in between. In germline, CDR1 is LNHDA, CDR2 SQIVND (reference sequence). This CDR3 has 13 residues. CDR3 protein: CASSSNGATEAFF. CDR3 sequence (DNA): TGTGCCAGTAGTTCGAACGGTGCCACTGAAGCTTTCTTT.

The chain combines TRBV29-1 with TRBJ2-7; D remains ambiguous. The CDR3 totals 11 residues. Germline V gene lookup returns CDR1 SQVTM and CDR2 ANQGSEA. Trimming stripped 5 bases from V and 2 bases from J, with 7 bases between. The CDR3 DNA follows: TGCAGCGTTAGTTCGACCTACGAGCAGTACTTC. It specifies CSVSSTYEQYF.

V usage is TRBV7-8 and J usage is TRBJ2-2, with D possibly being TRBD1 (5 bases). The V gene's germline CDR1 is SGHVS and CDR2 FQNEAQ. V lost 0 bases to trimming and J lost 0 bases, with 11 bases between them. This CDR3 has 17 residues. Here the CDR3 reads CASSLATWTSNTGELFF. In DNA, the CDR3 is TGTGCCAGCAGCTTAGCGACCTGGACATCGAACACCGGGGAGCTGTTTTTT.

Remarks on this clonotype: A read error may explain this, as a much larger clone is one base away. The V gene is TRBV7-2, the J gene TRBJ2-5; D remains unclear. Trimming cost V 5 bases and J 6 bases, with 13 bases left between them. This CDR3 has 13 residues. CDR1 and CDR2 from the germline V gene are SGHTA and FQGNSA. The CDR3 spells CASSVVRMKTQYF. In DNA form, the CDR3 reads TGTGCCAGCAGCGTAGTCAGGATGAAGACCCAGTACTTC.

V and J are TRBV4-2 and TRBJ2-2, with 7 bases that match TRBD2. The germline CDR1 and CDR2 sequences are LGHNA and YNFKEQ. The junction had 4 bases not matched to a gene; V was cut back by 0 bases and J by 3 bases. CDR3 size: 16 residues. The CDR3 sequence is CASSQEAGDYTGELFF. Here the CDR3 DNA reads TGTGCCAGCAGCCAAGAGGCGGGGGACTACACCGGGGAGCTGTTTTTT.